The 24 T cell receptor beta chains given below trace back to one sample, sequenced in a study of CD8 T cells in Susac syndrome. Reverse transcription of about 0.5 to 1 ug RNA used random hexamers. TCRdb used MiXCR to reprocess the immunoSEQ multiplex PCR reads, holding one entry per CDR3 protein. The sample contains under 250,000 distinct CDR3 sequences, just under 95% of which appear only once. The sample consisted of CD4+ T cells from PBMCs. These receptors came from a human donor with multiple sclerosis.

The genes are TRBV20-1 and TRBJ2-5; 9 nucleotides agree with TRBD1. Per germline, CDR1 DFQATT and CDR2 SNEGSKA (reference sequence). J lost 2 bases, V lost 6 bases, and 7 bases had no gene match. The length of the CDR3 is 14 residues. This CDR3 reads CSAPTGGYQETQYF. CDR3 bases: TGCAGTGCACCGACAGGGGGATATCAAGAGACCCAGTACTTC.

This clonotype was seen once. The chain employs TRBV6-2 or TRBV6-3 and TRBJ1-1; no clear D. The CDR3 is made up of 15 amino acids. Germline V gene sequence: CDR1 MNHEY, CDR2 SVGEGT. The V gene lost 5 bases and the J gene lost 4 bases, with 17 bases spanning the gap. CDR3 DNA sequence: TGTGCCAGCAGTACGTGGACCTTGAGGAGCACTGAAGCTTTCTTT. Its protein product is CASSTWTLRSTEAFF.

The gene calls are TRBV30 and TRBJ2-2, with TRBD2 identical over 12 bases. V was clipped by 4 bases and J by 6 bases; unmatched bases: 3. Per the germline V gene, CDR1 is GTSNPN and CDR2 is SVGIG (reference sequence). CDR3 size: 14 residues. CDR3 coding DNA: TGTGCCTGGACTAGCGGGAGGGCCGCCGGGGAGCTGTTTTTT. Translated: CAWTSGRAAGELFF.

This CDR3 is CASKDRGPYGYTF. Written as DNA, the CDR3 is TGTGCCAGCAAAGACAGGGGGCCCTATGGCTACACCTTC. This rearrangement joins TRBV6-5 to TRBJ1-2; 10 bases match TRBD1. Germline trimming cut 7 bases from V and 4 bases from J; bases unmatched to any gene: 3. This CDR3 has 13 amino acids. Germline CDR1 MNHEY, CDR2 SVGAGI.

The genes are TRBV14 and TRBJ1-6, with D uncertain. CDR1 is SGHDN and CDR2 is FVKESK in the germline V gene. This CDR3 is built from 14 residues. Trimming left V 0 bases short and J 7 bases short, with 7 bases between. The CDR3 DNA sequence: TGTGCCAGCAGCCAAGAAGTTCTGAATTCACCCCTCCACTTT. The encoded protein is CASSQEVLNSPLHF.

The chain couples TRBV11-1 to TRBJ2-5, with 14 bases matching TRBD2. CDR3 length equals 20 residues. The V gene end was trimmed by 5 bases and the J gene end by 6 bases; junction bases not matched to a gene: 20. Germline V CDR1 and CDR2: SGHAT, FQDESV (reference sequence). The CDR3 loop reads CASSPSPLGLAGGGRKTQYF. CDR3 nucleotide sequence: TGTGCCAGCAGCCCTAGTCCCCTCGGACTAGCGGGGGGCGGGCGGAAGACCCAGTACTTC.

The chain uses TRBV24-1 and TRBJ2-6; D remains ambiguous. Deletions cut 2 bases from V and 0 bases from J, with 10 bases between. The CDR3 sequence is 17 residues long. Germline V gives CDR1 KGHDR, CDR2 SFDVKD. CDR3 nucleotide sequence: TGTGCCACCAGTGATTCGGACCGATACTCTGGGGCCAACGTCCTGACTTTC. Translation gives CATSDSDRYSGANVLTF.

The chain combines TRBV2 with TRBJ2-7; a weak D match, TRBD1 (6 bases). Germline CDR1 SNHLY, CDR2 FYNNEI. V gave up 7 bases and J gave up 2 bases, with 12 bases separating them. This CDR3 is built from 13 residues. CDR3 residues: CASTLGQAYEQYV. CDR3 DNA sequence: TGTGCCAGCACCTTGGGACAAGCCTACGAGCAGTACGTC.

This clonotype was seen only a few times. The rearrangement links TRBV19 to TRBJ1-1; perhaps TRBD1 as D (6 bases). Germline V gives CDR1 LNHDA, CDR2 SQIVND (reference sequence). This CDR3 is 13 amino acids long. The V end lost 6 bases, the J end lost 3 bases, and 11 bases lay between the germline ends. CDR3 DNA: TGTGCCAGTAGCCCAAACAGGGACACTGAAGCTTTCTTT. This encodes CASSPNRDTEAFF.

The chain recombines TRBV9 with TRBJ1-1; no reliable D call. This CDR3 comprises 14 residues. Germline loops: CDR1 SGDLS, CDR2 YYNGEE. V was cut by 4 bases and J by 1 base, with 11 bases left in between. CDR3 sequence reads: CASSHQVSNTEAFF. As DNA, the CDR3 is TGTGCCAGCAGCCATCAAGTCTCGAACACTGAAGCTTTCTTT.

This clonotype was observed a single time. V and J are TRBV6-1 and TRBJ2-5; no clear D gene. The V gene lost 2 bases and the J gene lost 10 bases, with 14 bases spanning the gap. Germline V lookup: CDR1 MNHNS, CDR2 SASEGT. The CDR3 runs 13 residues. The CDR3 loop reads CASSEHPPSDQYF. The CDR3 DNA reads as TGTGCCAGCAGTGAACACCCACCCTCGGACCAGTACTTC.

DNA for the CDR3: TGTGCCAGCAGTTTCTTTCCCTATGGCTACACCTTC. Its translation: CASSFFPYGYTF. The chain combines TRBV12-3 or TRBV12-4 with TRBJ1-2; no definite D call. The CDR3 covers 12 residues. V was clipped by 3 bases and J by 4 bases, with 6 bases between them.

The chain combines TRBV7-2 with TRBJ2-7; D remains unclear. The CDR3 extends over 14 amino acids. Trimming removed 1 base at V and 0 bases at J, with 7 bases between. The germline V gene has CDR1 SGHTA and CDR2 FQGNSA. This CDR3 reads CASSLVGNSYEQYV. As DNA, the CDR3 is TGTGCCAGCAGCTTAGTGGGGAACTCCTACGAGCAGTACGTC.

The rearrangement uses TRBV3-1 and TRBJ1-1, with no clear D. V was cut by 0 bases and J by 12 bases, with 11 bases left in between. Germline V CDR1 and CDR2: LGHDT, YNNKEL (reference sequence). This CDR3 comprises 12 residues. CDR3 nucleotides: TGTGCCAGCAGCCAAGAGGCGGCGGGAACTTTCTTT. Translation gives CASSQEAAGTFF.

The chain recombines TRBV12-3 or TRBV12-4 with TRBJ1-5; tentatively, D is TRBD1 (6 bases). The length of the CDR3 is 14 residues. The V end was cut by 6 bases, the J end by 5 bases, with 14 bases between. CDR3: CASSFRGIDQPQHF. Here the CDR3 DNA reads TGTGCCAGCAGCTTCAGGGGTATCGATCAGCCCCAGCATTTT.

The genes are TRBV6-5 and TRBJ2-5; 7 bases line up with TRBD1. The CDR3 is 15 residues long. Per germline, CDR1 MNHEY and CDR2 SVGAGI. The J segment lost 5 bases and the V segment lost 0 bases, leaving 6 bases of the junction unmatched. CDR3 nucleotide sequence: TGTGCCAGCAGTTACTCCGGGACAGTGGGGGAGACCCAGTACTTC. It yields the protein CASSYSGTVGETQYF.

The chain has TRBV7-3 and TRBJ2-3; 7 bases are shared with TRBD2. V dropped 1 base and J dropped 4; count of bases not matched to a gene: 8. The CDR3 contains 16 residues. Germline CDR1 and CDR2: SGHTA and FQGTGA. CDR3 amino acids: CASSLKGREYADTQYF. CDR3 in DNA: TGTGCCAGCAGCTTAAAGGGGAGGGAGTACGCAGATACGCAGTATTTT.

The gene calls are TRBV12-3 or TRBV12-4 and TRBJ2-1; 8 bases are a match to TRBD2. The CDR3 extends over 15 amino acids. J lost 7 bases, V lost 5 bases, and 10 bases had no gene match. DNA of the CDR3: TGTGCCAGCAGTCTAACTAGCGGCCTCGGGAATGAGCAGTTCTTC. Protein sequence: CASSLTSGLGNEQFF.

This rearrangement joins TRBV7-3 to TRBJ1-1; D remains unclear. The germline V gene encodes CDR1 SGHTA and CDR2 FQGTGA. CDR3 length: 16 amino acids. Trimming took off 4 bases at V and 0 bases at J, with 15 bases between the two ends. The CDR3 DNA sequence: TGTGCCAGCAGCTCGGAGGGCGGGCAGATGAACACTGAAGCTTTCTTT. It encodes CASSSEGGQMNTEAFF.

The chain carries TRBV12-3 or TRBV12-4 and TRBJ2-2; D assignment may be TRBD1 or TRBD2 (5 bases each). This CDR3 contains 14 residues. V was clipped by 6 bases and J by 4 bases, with 12 bases between them. The CDR3 reads CASSSIGGTGELFF. The CDR3 DNA reads as TGTGCCAGCAGCTCGATTGGGGGCACCGGGGAGCTGTTTTTT.

The chain links TRBV7-9 to TRBJ1-1; 9 bases fit TRBD1. The CDR3 runs 14 residues. The trim removed 9 bases at V and 3 bases at J, leaving 8 bases unmatched. Germline CDR1 SEHNR, CDR2 FQNEAQ (reference sequence). The CDR3 reads CASGDREDDTEAFF. The CDR3 nucleotides read TGTGCCAGTGGGGACAGGGAGGATGACACTGAAGCTTTCTTT.

V is TRBV9 and J is TRBJ2-7, with D tentatively TRBD2 (5 bases). The ends were cut back, 4 bases at V and 3 bases at J, with 14 bases in the middle. The CDR3 totals 14 residues. Germline CDR1 is SGDLS and CDR2 is YYNGEE. CDR3 protein: CASSPPGVSYEQYF. The CDR3 DNA follows: TGTGCCAGCAGCCCCCCCGGGGTAAGCTACGAGCAGTACTTC.

The chain uses TRBV11-1 and TRBJ2-7; D is possibly TRBD1 (6 bases). Germline CDR1 is SGHAT and CDR2 is FQDESV (reference sequence). This CDR3 contains 14 residues. Trimming cost V 8 bases and J 0 bases, with 14 bases left between them. The CDR3 coding sequence is TGTGCCAGCGCCCAAGGGGGTTCCTCCTACGAGCAGTACTTC. This codes for CASAQGGSSYEQYF.

This chain connects TRBV30 to TRBJ2-2; TRBD2 is a possible D gene (6 bases). The CDR3 has 14 residues. The V end lost 8 bases, the J end lost 3 bases, and 16 bases lay between the germline ends. Per the germline V gene, CDR1 is GTSNPN and CDR2 is SVGIG (reference sequence). CDR3 DNA sequence: TGTGCCCGGGGGACCGGCGGGGACACCGGGGAGCTGTTTTTT. Translated: CARGTGGDTGELFF.